This is a list of T cell receptor beta chains from one sample in a study of spatial heterogeneity in lung cancer. MiXCR, run by TCRdb on the 5' RACE reads, gives a single entry per CDR3 protein. The sample records just under 9,500 distinct CDR3 sequences, around 8.4% being singletons. Sample: lung tumor tissue, taken at surgery. The receptors were gathered from a male donor with early-stage non-small cell lung cancer. Each CDR3 is given with its conserved first and last residue. Fields, in order: J gene, V gene, clone size, D gene, CDR3 DNA, CDR3 protein. A D gene is named only where the DNA matches it firmly. Clone size is stated in some rows and not others, as once, few, many or a class when expanded.

TRBJ1-2,TRBV18,.,TRBD1,TGTGCCAGCTCACCACCCGACAGGGTCTATGGCTACACCTTC,CASSPPDRVYGYTF
TRBJ2-5,TRBV4-2,.,.,TGTGCCAGCAGCCAAGGGACGCGGAAAGAGACCCAGTACTTC,CASSQGTRKETQYF
TRBJ1-4,TRBV5-5,many,.,TGTGCCAGCAGCTTGGGGGAGCCAAATGAAAAACTGTTTTTT,CASSLGEPNEKLFF
TRBJ2-5,TRBV18,many,.,TGTGCCAGCTCACCAAGAACAGGAGGTCTCCAAGAGACCCAGTACTTC,CASSPRTGGLQETQYF
TRBJ2-3,TRBV29-1,many,TRBD2,TGCAGCGTGGGCCGGAGCGGGAGCCCGGATACGCAGTATTTT,CSVGRSGSPDTQYF
TRBJ1-6,TRBV7-2,many,.,TGTGCCAGCAGCCCTGACCCGGAGTACTCACCCCTCCACTTT,CASSPDPEYSPLHF
TRBJ1-2,TRBV6-5,medium-sized,.,TGTGCCAGCAGTTACGCAGTGGGCCGTGGCTACACCTTC,CASSYAVGRGYTF
TRBJ1-1,TRBV6-5,many,.,TGTGCCAGCAGTTACTTCCCGGGCGACACTGAAGCTTTCTTT,CASSYFPGDTEAFF
TRBJ1-6,TRBV4-1,many,TRBD1,TGCGCCAGCGCACAGGGGGCTTCACCCCTCCACTTT,CASAQGASPLHF
TRBJ2-7,TRBV20-1,many,TRBD2,TGCAGTGCTAGAGTCCAACTAGCGCCCTACGAGCAGTACTTC,CSARVQLAPYEQYF
TRBJ1-1,TRBV5-1,many,TRBD1,TGCGCCAGCAGCGAACGACAGGGTTCCCCGAACACTGAAGCTTTCTTT,CASSERQGSPNTEAFF
TRBJ2-1,TRBV7-2,few,TRBD2,TGTGCCAGCAGCAAAAGCGGGGGGAACTACAATGAGCAGTTCTTC,CASSKSGGNYNEQFF
TRBJ1-4,TRBV15,few,.,TGTGCCACCAGCGGGCTAGGGGGAGAAAATGAAAAACTGTTTTTT,CATSGLGGENEKLFF
TRBJ1-5,TRBV6-5,medium-sized,.,TGTGCCAGCAGTTACGTGGCAGGGAATCAGCCCCAGCATTTT,CASSYVAGNQPQHF
TRBJ2-7,TRBV29-1,many,.,TGCAGCGTTGAAAATCTGGGGTACGAGCAGTACTTC,CSVENLGYEQYF
TRBJ2-5,TRBV9,many,TRBD2,TGTGCCAGCAGCGCTAGCGGGTTGGCCCAAGAGACCCAGTACTTC,CASSASGLAQETQYF
TRBJ2-4,TRBV25-1,.,TRBD1,TGTGCCAGCAGTCGAGGGGGCGCGATAAACATTCAGTACTTC,CASSRGGAINIQYF
TRBJ2-3,TRBV20-1,few,.,TGCAGTGCCCCAGAGCTAGGCTTGAGGGGAGGTACGCAGTATTTT,CSAPELGLRGGTQYF
TRBJ1-1,TRBV7-3,many,.,TGTGCCAGCAGCTCTATAGGGCGGATGAACACTGAAGCTTTCTTT,CASSSIGRMNTEAFF
TRBJ1-6,TRBV28,medium-sized,TRBD1,TGTGCCAGCAGTCCCCAGGACAGGACGAATTCACCCCTCCACTTT,CASSPQDRTNSPLHF
TRBJ2-7,TRBV5-1,.,TRBD1,TGCGCCAGCAGCGAACAGGGGGCAGGCGAGCAGTACTTC,CASSEQGAGEQYF
TRBJ2-3,TRBV7-2,many,.,TGTGCCAGCAGCTTCCCCCCACGGGGAGGGGGCGGTACGCAGTATTTT,CASSFPPRGGGGTQYF
TRBJ2-7,TRBV25-1,many,.,TGTGCCAGCAGTGACTCAAAAGGGAATATCTACGAGCAGTACTTC,CASSDSKGNIYEQYF
TRBJ2-1,TRBV20-1,many,.,TGCAGTGCTAGGAGGCCAGAAGGGACCAATGAGCAGTTCTTC,CSARRPEGTNEQFF
TRBJ2-7,TRBV5-1,many,TRBD1,TGCGCCAGCAGCTTGGGGACAGGGAAGATCACCGAGCAGTACTTC,CASSLGTGKITEQYF
TRBJ2-1,TRBV5-1,many,TRBD2,TGCGCCAGCAGCTTGGAAGGGACTAGCGTGTATGAGCAGTTCTTC,CASSLEGTSVYEQFF
TRBJ2-6,TRBV10-3,many,TRBD1,TGTGCCATCAGTGACTCCGGGACAGGAAGGTCTGGGGCCAACGTCCTGACTTTC,CAISDSGTGRSGANVLTF
TRBJ2-3,TRBV5-5,many,.,TGTGCCAGCAGCTCCAGGGGGGATCGTAGGGCAGATACGCAGTATTTT,CASSSRGDRRADTQYF
TRBJ2-7,TRBV29-1,many,.,TGCAGCGTTGAGGCTACTTCCTACGAGCAGTACTTC,CSVEATSYEQYF
TRBJ1-5,TRBV29-1,many,TRBD1,TGCAGCGTAGTCACCGGGACAGGGCACGGACCCGCAATACTAAACAATCAGCCCCAGCATTTT,CSVVTGTGHGPAILNNQPQHF
TRBJ2-3,TRBV5-4,many,.,TGTGCCAGCAGCTTGGTAGGAGCGGCAGATACGCAGTATTTT,CASSLVGAADTQYF
TRBJ1-6,TRBV19,many,.,TGTGCCAGTAACCCCCGGACAGCCAATTCACCCCTCCACTTT,CASNPRTANSPLHF
TRBJ2-3,TRBV20-1,many,.,TGCAGTGCCGGGACTAGCACAGATACGCAGTATTTT,CSAGTSTDTQYF
TRBJ2-5,TRBV2,many,.,TGTGCCAGCAGTGAACTAGGAGTCCAAGAGACCCAGTACTTC,CASSELGVQETQYF
TRBJ2-3,TRBV9,.,TRBD1,TGTGCCAGCAGCCCGCCGGGACAGGGGGTAGATACGCAGTATTTT,CASSPPGQGVDTQYF
TRBJ1-1,TRBV23-1,many,.,TGCGCCAGTGACAGGGAAGCTTTCTTT,CASDREAFF
TRBJ2-7,TRBV2,many,TRBD2,TGTGCCAGCATAGCGGGACTCTCCTACGAGCAGTACTTC,CASIAGLSYEQYF
TRBJ2-3,TRBV4-3,.,.,TGCGCCAGCAGCCAAGTGAGAGGGACTAGCACAGATACGCAGTATTTT,CASSQVRGTSTDTQYF
TRBJ2-3,TRBV19,many,.,TGTGCCAGTAAGACGGGTATCTCTAGCACAGATACGCAGTATTTT,CASKTGISSTDTQYF
TRBJ2-5,TRBV10-2,few,TRBD1,TGCGCCAGCAGTGAGTGGGGCCCGGGGACAGGGAAAGAGACCCAGTACTTC,CASSEWGPGTGKETQYF
TRBJ1-1,TRBV6-6,once,.,TGTGCCAGCAGTTACTCGACCGGGGAAGCTTTCTTT,CASSYSTGEAFF
TRBJ1-2,TRBV7-2,.,TRBD1,TGTGCCAGCAGCTCACAGCCGGGACAGGGATATGGCTACACCTTC,CASSSQPGQGYGYTF
TRBJ1-1,TRBV5-6,.,.,TGTGCCAGCAGCTTGGGCCATTTGGCGGACACTGAAGCTTTCTTT,CASSLGHLADTEAFF
TRBJ1-1,TRBV4-1,few,.,TGCGCCAGCAGCCAAGAAATCGGGGCGGCGAACACTGAAGCTTTCTTT,CASSQEIGAANTEAFF
TRBJ2-3,TRBV6-5,medium-sized,.,TGTGCCAGCAGTTCCCCCGGACAGCCCACAGATACGCAGTATTTT,CASSSPGQPTDTQYF
TRBJ2-2,TRBV29-1,medium-sized,TRBD2,TGCAGCGCAGGTCTGCGGGGGAGCACCGGGGAGCTGTTTTTT,CSAGLRGSTGELFF
TRBJ2-5,TRBV5-6,large,.,TGTGCCAGCAGCTTGTCGGCAGGGAAGAAGACCCAGTACTTC,CASSLSAGKKTQYF
TRBJ1-1,TRBV20-1,medium-sized,.,TGCAGTGCTAGCGAGGGCGACACTGAAGCTTTCTTT,CSASEGDTEAFF
TRBJ2-1,TRBV20-1,few,TRBD2,TGCAGTGCTACACGGACTAGCGGCGTCAATGAGCAGTTCTTC,CSATRTSGVNEQFF
TRBJ2-3,TRBV6-1,many,.,TGTGCCGGAAGAACACAAGTGGGCACAGATACGCAGTATTTT,CAGRTQVGTDTQYF
TRBJ1-1,TRBV12-3/TRBV12-4,.,.,TGTGCCAGCAGTTTCGTGGGGGGCACTGAAGCTTTCTTT,CASSFVGGTEAFF
TRBJ2-5,TRBV6-5,many,.,TGTGCCAGCAGAACGGGACCGCACCTAGGAGGGGAGACCCAGTACTTC,CASRTGPHLGGETQYF
TRBJ2-7,TRBV18,.,.,TGTGTCAGCTCATCAAACAGGGACGAGCAGTACTTC,CVSSSNRDEQYF
TRBJ1-5,TRBV4-3,many,.,TGCGCCAGCAGCCCCAGACCCTATAGCAATCAGCCCCAGCATTTT,CASSPRPYSNQPQHF